This TCR beta chain was obtained from a study of identical twins. This clonotype was seen more than once but under ten times. V was clipped by 1 base and J by 5 bases; unmatched bases: 4. The germline V gene encodes CDR1 SGHTA and CDR2 FQGNSA. The length of the CDR3 is 14 residues. MiXCR, applied by TCRdb to the 5' RACE reads, yields one record per CDR3 protein. The sample has 450,000 or so distinct CDR3 sequences; 20% to 25% are singletons. This same sample was also taken into another study, of T cells expressing NK-cell markers.

The rearrangement uses TRBV7-2 and TRBJ2-5, with 7 bases matching TRBD2. The sequencing input was CD4+ T cells sorted from blood. This TCR came from a woman aged 18-30 years in good health. CDR3 residues: CASSLVAGRETQYF. The CDR3 region has the DNA TGTGCCAGCAGCTTAGTAGCGGGTCGTGAGACCCAGTACTTC.